The next 19 T cell receptor beta chains were all read from a single sample in a study of T cells of healthy individuals. TCRdb processed the 5' RACE reads anew with MiXCR; each CDR3 protein has one entry. The sample lists tens of thousands of distinct CDR3 sequences, 16% occurring once. These receptors were taken from a human donor in good health.

This clonotype appeared a few times. V and J are TRBV12-3 or TRBV12-4 and TRBJ2-2; TRBD2 aligns across 12 bases. V shed 5 bases and J 1 base; nucleotides not matched to a gene: 2. The CDR3 runs 16 residues. For the CDR3, the DNA is TGTGCCAGCAGTCCGGGACTAGCGGGGAACACCGGGGAGCTGTTTTTT. Translation gives CASSPGLAGNTGELFF.

Notes on this clonotype: A much more abundant neighbour one base away suggests this may be a read error. This chain joins TRBV19 and TRBJ1-5; D call uncertain. The V gene's germline CDR1 is LNHDA and CDR2 SQIVND (reference sequence). This CDR3 has 11 amino acids. The V gene lost 10 bases and the J gene lost 7 bases, with 11 bases spanning the gap. CDR3 in DNA: TGTGCCACCCCTGAATGGCAGCCCCAGCATTTT. The encoded protein is CATPEWQPQHF.

The chain employs TRBV5-6 and TRBJ1-2; 8 bases map to TRBD1. The CDR3 spans 14 residues. Germline trimming cut 3 bases from V and 2 bases from J; bases unmatched to any gene: 3. CDR1 is SGHDT, CDR2 YYEEEE, per germline. The CDR3 here is CASSSDRGNYGYTF. The DNA of the CDR3 is TGTGCCAGCAGCTCCGACAGGGGAAACTATGGCTACACCTTC.

In this sample, this clonotype turned up many times. This chain uses TRBV29-1 with TRBJ2-1, with TRBD1 as a possible D gene (6 bases). Per the germline V gene, CDR1 is SQVTM and CDR2 is ANQGSEA. This CDR3 has 13 residues. The CDR3 loop reads CRGPMGASNEQFF. In DNA, the CDR3 is TGCAGGGGACCTATGGGGGCCAGTAATGAGCAGTTCTTC.

V is TRBV6-1 and J is TRBJ1-1, with D hard to call. The CDR3 consists of 14 residues. Deletions cut 4 bases from V and 3 bases from J, with 12 bases between. Germline CDR1 and CDR2: MNHNS and SASEGT. This CDR3 reads CASSAQGGDTEAFF. CDR3 nucleotides: TGTGCCAGCAGTGCCCAAGGAGGCGACACTGAAGCTTTCTTT.

This clonotype was counted ten times or more. This chain uses TRBV20-1 with TRBJ2-4; 8 bases map to TRBD2. The CDR3 consists of 13 residues. V was clipped by 5 bases and J by 3 bases; unmatched bases: 3. Germline lookup yields CDR1 DFQATT and CDR2 SNEGSKA (reference sequence). The CDR3 protein is CSAPGTSKNIQYF. The CDR3 DNA reads TGCAGTGCTCCTGGGACTAGCAAAAACATTCAGTACTTC.

V gene TRBV2 combines with J gene TRBJ2-1, with D tentatively TRBD2 (6 bases). The length of the CDR3 is 15 residues. The V gene lost 5 bases and the J gene lost 6 bases, with 17 bases spanning the gap. In germline, CDR1 is SNHLY, CDR2 FYNNEI. The CDR3 DNA follows: TGTGCCAGCAGTATCGACCGGGACTGGATCAATGAGCAGTTCTTC. It translates to CASSIDRDWINEQFF.

This clonotype was seen repeatedly, ten times or more. The chain is built from TRBV12-3 or TRBV12-4 and TRBJ1-5; tentatively, D is TRBD1 (5 bases). The CDR3 runs to 13 residues. Trimming removed 1 base at V and 4 bases at J, with 5 bases between. CDR3: CASSLGQNQPQHF. The CDR3 nucleotides are TGTGCCAGCAGTTTAGGACAGAATCAGCCCCAGCATTTT.

The V call is TRBV4-3, the J call TRBJ1-4, with TRBD1 matching 8 bases. CDR1 and CDR2 from the germline V gene are LGHNA and YSLEER. J was trimmed by 7 bases and V by 1 base; bases with no gene match: 11. There are 17 residues in the CDR3. CDR3 amino acids: CASSQGSGGVSGEKLFF. As DNA, the CDR3 is TGCGCCAGCAGCCAAGGGTCAGGGGGCGTATCGGGTGAAAAACTGTTTTTT.

CDR3 nucleotide sequence: TGTGCCAGCAGCCGACATGGGACTTCAGATACGCAGTATTTT. Encoded protein: CASSRHGTSDTQYF. The chain recombines TRBV6-5 with TRBJ2-3, with a possible D match to TRBD2 (6 bases). The CDR3 covers 14 residues. Trimming took off 6 bases at V and 4 bases at J, with 14 bases between the two ends. Germline CDR1 and CDR2: MNHEY and SVGAGI.

This clonotype was recorded many times. The V call is TRBV7-9, the J call TRBJ1-6; 7 positions agree with TRBD1. The V gene end was trimmed by 5 bases and the J gene end by 3 bases; junction bases not matched to a gene: 7. Germline CDR1 reads SEHNR; CDR2 reads FQNEAQ (reference sequence). The length of the CDR3 is 16 residues. CDR3 in DNA: TGTGCCAGCAGCGGATCCGGGACAGTCTATAATTCACCCCTCCACTTT. Its protein product is CASSGSGTVYNSPLHF.

There are many counts of this clonotype. The rearrangement joins TRBV7-9 to TRBJ1-5; tentatively, D is TRBD1 (5 bases). This CDR3 spans 15 amino acids. Germline assignment: CDR1 SEHNR and CDR2 FQNEAQ (reference sequence). Trimming shortened V by 3 bases and J by 0 bases, and 9 bases separated the two germline ends. The CDR3 sequence is CASSLGGNSNQPQHF. CDR3 DNA sequence: TGTGCCAGCAGCTTGGGGGGGAATAGCAATCAGCCCCAGCATTTT.

This clonotype has more than one count but fewer than ten. The V gene is TRBV4-3, the J gene TRBJ2-1, with D unresolved. V lost 0 bases to trimming and J lost 0 bases, with 9 bases between them. The CDR3 extends over 16 amino acids. CDR1 and CDR2 from the germline V gene are LGHNA and YSLEER. This chain's CDR3 is CASSQDGQSSYNEQFF. CDR3 in DNA: TGCGCCAGCAGCCAAGACGGCCAGAGCTCCTACAATGAGCAGTTCTTC.

This clonotype was seen more than once but under ten times. The chain links TRBV7-2 to TRBJ2-1; 9 nucleotides align to TRBD1. Germline lookup yields CDR1 SGHTA and CDR2 FQGNSA. V lost 5 bases to trimming and J lost 4 bases; unmatched junction nucleotides: 6. This CDR3 is built from 15 residues. The CDR3 here is CASSRRQGGYNEQFF. Written as DNA, the CDR3 is TGTGCCAGCAGCCGCCGACAGGGGGGGTACAATGAGCAGTTCTTC.

J is TRBJ2-3 and V is TRBV9; D tentatively reads TRBD1 or TRBD2 (5 bases each). Germline V gene lookup returns CDR1 SGDLS and CDR2 YYNGEE. This CDR3 is built from 12 residues. V gave up 7 bases and J gave up 3 bases, with 9 bases separating them. The CDR3 DNA reads TGTGCCAGCGGAGAGGGGACAGATACGCAGTATTTT. Translating it yields CASGEGTDTQYF. Full variable domain (missing parts from reference TRBV9 and TRBJ2-3): DSGVTQTPKHLITATGQRVTLRCSPRSGDLSVYWYQQSLDQGLQFLIQYYNGEERAKGNILERFSAQQFPDLHSELNLSSLELGDSALYFCASGEGTDTQYFGPGTRLTVL.

This chain connects TRBV20-1 to TRBJ2-1; the match to TRBD1 covers 9 bases. The CDR3 has 16 residues. Germline CDR1 and CDR2: DFQATT and SNEGSKA (reference sequence). V lost 6 bases and J lost 8; bases outside the gene matches: 17. The CDR3 nucleotides read TGCAGTGCCCTAGGACCGACAGGGGGACTTAGCGATGAGCAGTTCTTC. The encoded protein is CSALGPTGGLSDEQFF.

This clonotype has more than one count but fewer than ten. This rearrangement joins TRBV7-9 to TRBJ2-7, with 8 nucleotides matching TRBD1. This CDR3 has 15 residues. The V gene end was trimmed by 4 bases and the J gene end by 5 bases; junction bases not matched to a gene: 10. Germline V gene lookup returns CDR1 SEHNR and CDR2 FQNEAQ (reference sequence). The DNA of the CDR3 is TGTGCCAGCAGCTCCCGACAGGGGATCAGCAACGAGCAGTACTTC. It specifies CASSSRQGISNEQYF.

The sample holds many counts of this clonotype. The chain links TRBV5-1 to TRBJ2-7; the D is unclear. V lost 6 bases, J lost 0 bases, and 10 bases lay in between. The CDR3 has 13 amino acids. Germline V gives CDR1 SGHRS, CDR2 YFSETQ. The CDR3 nucleotides read TGCGCCAGCATGGCGCCTAGCTCCTACGAGCAGTACTTC. This gives the protein CASMAPSSYEQYF. Complete variable domain (other parts from reference TRBV5-1 and TRBJ2-7): KAGVTQTPRYLIKTRGQQVTLSCSPISGHRSVSWYQQTPGQGLQFLFEYFSETQRNKGNFPGRFSGRQFSNSRSEMNVSTLELGDSALYLCASMAPSSYEQYFGPGTRLTVT.

This clonotype was counted ten times or more. The chain uses TRBV15 and TRBJ1-1; D is unclear. This CDR3 has 14 residues. The V end lost 5 bases, the J end lost 4 bases, and 14 bases lay between the germline ends. Germline V gene data show CDR1 as LNHNV and CDR2 as YYDKDF (reference sequence). CDR3: CATSSRSIFTEAFF. The DNA of the CDR3 is TGTGCCACCAGCTCCCGATCTATTTTCACTGAAGCTTTCTTT. Together with reference TRBV15 and TRBJ1-1, the CDR3 gives the full variable domain: DAMVIQNPRYQVTQFGKPVTLSCSQTLNHNVMYWYQQKSSQAPKLLFHYYDKDFNNEADTPDNFQSRRPNTSFCFLDIRSPGLGDTAMYLCATSSRSIFTEAFFGQGTRLTVV.